The clone carrying this TCR beta chain has at least ten counts. This record belongs to a study of Graves' ophthalmopathy and Graves' hyperthyroidism. Study overall: Investigators collected peripheral blood at initial diagnosis, before any treatment was given.

For repertoire sequencing, the TCR beta CDR3 regions were amplified from RNA transcripts. Investigators did first-round RT-PCR with HTBI primers, then second-round multiplex PCR. TCRdb analysed the multiplex PCR reads with MiXCR anew, one entry per CDR3 protein. Altogether fewer than 650,000 distinct CDR3 sequences are present, approximately 22% being singletons, with the ten largest covering roughly 7.4%. This CDR3 comprises 15 residues. CDR1 and CDR2 from the germline V gene are SEHNR and FQNEAQ (reference sequence). Trimming took off 1 base at V and 2 bases at J, with 11 bases between the two ends. Orbital computed tomography and thyroid ultrasound, along with TRAb, serum thyroxine and clinical symptoms, underpinned diagnosis.

The chain joins TRBV7-9 to TRBJ2-5, with unresolved D. The sequencing input was peripheral blood. This TCR derives from a woman aged 18-29 years with stable Graves' hyperthyroidism. Some clones in this sample may be carry-over from other donors' samples. The CDR3 DNA reads TGTGCCAGCAGCTTAGTAAGTGGGTCTCAAGAGACCCAGTACTTC. This encodes CASSLVSGSQETQYF.